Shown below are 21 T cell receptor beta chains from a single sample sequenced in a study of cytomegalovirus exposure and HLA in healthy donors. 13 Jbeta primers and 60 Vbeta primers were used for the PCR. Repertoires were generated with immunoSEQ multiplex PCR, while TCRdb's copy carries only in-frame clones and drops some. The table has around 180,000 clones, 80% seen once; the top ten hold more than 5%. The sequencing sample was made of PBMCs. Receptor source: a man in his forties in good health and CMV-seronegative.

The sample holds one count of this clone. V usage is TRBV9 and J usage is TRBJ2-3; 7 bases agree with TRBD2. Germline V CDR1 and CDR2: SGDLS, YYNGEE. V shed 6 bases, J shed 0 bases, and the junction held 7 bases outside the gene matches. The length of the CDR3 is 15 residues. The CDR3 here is CASTAGGESTDTQYF. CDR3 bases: TGTGCCAGCACAGCTGGGGGGGAGAGCACAGATACGCAGTATTTT.

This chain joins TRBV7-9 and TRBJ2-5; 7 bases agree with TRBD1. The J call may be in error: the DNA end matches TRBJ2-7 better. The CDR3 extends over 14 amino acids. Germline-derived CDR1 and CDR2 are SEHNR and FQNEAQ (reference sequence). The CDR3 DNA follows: TGTGCCAGCAGCGGGGACAGAAGCTCCTACGAGCAGTACTTC. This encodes CASSGDRSSYEQYF.

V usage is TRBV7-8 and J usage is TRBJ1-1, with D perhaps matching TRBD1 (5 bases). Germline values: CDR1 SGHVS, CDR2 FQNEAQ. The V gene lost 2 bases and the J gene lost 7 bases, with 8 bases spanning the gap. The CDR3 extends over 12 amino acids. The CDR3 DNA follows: TGTGCCAGCAGCTTAAGAACAGGTGAAGCTTTCTTT. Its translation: CASSLRTGEAFF.

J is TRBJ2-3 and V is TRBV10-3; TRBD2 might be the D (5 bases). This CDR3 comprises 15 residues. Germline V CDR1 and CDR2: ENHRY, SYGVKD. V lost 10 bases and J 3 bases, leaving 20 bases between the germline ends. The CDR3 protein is CATLMTGTDTDTQYF. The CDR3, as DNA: TGTGCCACCCTAATGACGGGAACTGATACAGATACGCAGTATTTT.

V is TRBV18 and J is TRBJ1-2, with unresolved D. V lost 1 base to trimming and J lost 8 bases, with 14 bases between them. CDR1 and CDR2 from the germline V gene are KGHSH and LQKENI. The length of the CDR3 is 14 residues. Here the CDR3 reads CASSPQENAGGYTF. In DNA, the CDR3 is TGTGCCAGCTCACCACAGGAAAACGCAGGAGGCTACACCTTC.

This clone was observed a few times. The CDR3 DNA is TGTGCCAGCAGCTTTAGCGGGAGAGCGGGGACCCAGTACTTC. Translating gives CASSFSGRAGTQYF. The chain links TRBV7-2 to TRBJ2-5; 9 bases fit TRBD2. With V trimmed by 3 bases and J by 7 bases, 6 bases remained unmatched. The CDR3 has 14 amino acids. Per the germline V gene, CDR1 is SGHTA and CDR2 is FQGNSA.

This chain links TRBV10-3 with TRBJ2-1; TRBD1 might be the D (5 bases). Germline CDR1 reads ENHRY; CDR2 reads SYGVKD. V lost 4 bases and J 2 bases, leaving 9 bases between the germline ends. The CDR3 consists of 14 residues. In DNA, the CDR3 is TGTGCCATCAGTGGTTTAGGGGCCTACAATGAGCAGTTCTTC. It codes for CAISGLGAYNEQFF.

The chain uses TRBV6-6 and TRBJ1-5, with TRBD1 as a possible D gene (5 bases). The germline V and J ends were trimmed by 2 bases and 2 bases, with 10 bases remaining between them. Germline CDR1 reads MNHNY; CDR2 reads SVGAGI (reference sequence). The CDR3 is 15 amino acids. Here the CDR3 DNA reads TGTGCCAGCAGTTACGGGCAGGGCGGCAATCAGCCCCAGCATTTT. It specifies CASSYGQGGNQPQHF.

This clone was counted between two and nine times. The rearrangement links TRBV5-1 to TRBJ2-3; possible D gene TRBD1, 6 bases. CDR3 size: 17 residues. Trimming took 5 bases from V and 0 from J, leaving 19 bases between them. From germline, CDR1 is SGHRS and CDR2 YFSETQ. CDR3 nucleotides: TGCGCCAGCAGGTCCGCCAAGGGGGACATTAGCACAGATACGCAGTATTTT. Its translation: CASRSAKGDISTDTQYF.

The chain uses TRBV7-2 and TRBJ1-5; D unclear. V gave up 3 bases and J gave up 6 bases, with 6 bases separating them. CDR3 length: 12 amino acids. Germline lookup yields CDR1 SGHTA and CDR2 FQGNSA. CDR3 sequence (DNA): TGTGCCAGCAGCTTGCGGGGTCAGCCCCAGCATTTT. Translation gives CASSLRGQPQHF.

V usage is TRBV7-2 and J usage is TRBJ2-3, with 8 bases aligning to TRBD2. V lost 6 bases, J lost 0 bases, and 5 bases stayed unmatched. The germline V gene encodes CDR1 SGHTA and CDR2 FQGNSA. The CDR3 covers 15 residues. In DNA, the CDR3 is TGTGCCAGCAGGGCGGGCGGGGGGAGCACAGATACGCAGTATTTT. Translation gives CASRAGGGSTDTQYF.

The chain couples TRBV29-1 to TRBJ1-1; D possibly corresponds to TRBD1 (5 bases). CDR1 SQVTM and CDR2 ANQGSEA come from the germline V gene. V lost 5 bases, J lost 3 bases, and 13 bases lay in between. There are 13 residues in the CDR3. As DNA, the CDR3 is TGCAGCGTTTTTCAGGGAGGGGACACTGAAGCTTTCTTT. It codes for CSVFQGGDTEAFF.

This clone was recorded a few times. DNA for the CDR3: TGCGCCAGCAGCTTGGGGCGAGCAGGGGGCGAATACAATCAGCCCCAGCATTTT. It is translated as CASSLGRAGGEYNQPQHF. The chain uses TRBV5-1 and TRBJ1-5, with 8 positions matching TRBD1. V lost 0 bases, J lost 3 bases, and 11 bases stayed unmatched. Germline lookup yields CDR1 SGHRS and CDR2 YFSETQ. The CDR3 loop spans 18 amino acids.

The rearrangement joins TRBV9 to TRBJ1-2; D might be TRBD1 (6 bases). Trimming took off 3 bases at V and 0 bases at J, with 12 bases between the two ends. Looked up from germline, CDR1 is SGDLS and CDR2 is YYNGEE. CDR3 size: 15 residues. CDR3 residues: CASSAWDTTNYGYTF. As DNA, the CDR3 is TGTGCCAGCAGCGCCTGGGACACTACTAACTATGGCTACACCTTC.

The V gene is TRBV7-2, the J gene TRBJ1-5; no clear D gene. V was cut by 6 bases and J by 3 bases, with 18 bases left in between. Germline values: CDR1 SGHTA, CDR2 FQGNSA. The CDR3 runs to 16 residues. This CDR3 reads CASRLTSGSNNQPQHF. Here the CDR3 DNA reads TGTGCCAGCAGGCTAACTTCTGGGAGCAACAATCAGCCCCAGCATTTT.

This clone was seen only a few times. The CDR3 sequence: CASSLLVGSSHEQFF. The CDR3 DNA reads as TGTGCCAGCAGCCTTTTGGTCGGGAGTTCCCATGAGCAGTTCTTC. The rearrangement joins TRBV7-2 to TRBJ2-1, with a possible D match to TRBD2 (6 bases). Trimming removed 5 bases from V and 8 bases from J, with 19 bases in between. The germline CDR1 and CDR2 sequences are SGHTA and FQGNSA. The CDR3 totals 15 residues.

CDR3 amino acids: CASSTGHSNQPQHF. The CDR3 bases are TGTGCCAGCTCGACAGGACATAGCAATCAGCCCCAGCATTTT. The chain is built from TRBV18 and TRBJ1-5; perhaps TRBD1 as D (6 bases). The CDR3 has 14 residues. CDR1 KGHSH and CDR2 LQKENI come from the germline V gene. Trimming took off 6 bases at V and 0 bases at J, with 9 bases between the two ends. Full variable domain (rest looked up from reference TRBV18 and TRBJ1-5): NAGVMQNPRHLVRRRGQEARLRCSPMKGHSHVYWYRQLPEEGLKFMVYLQKENIIDESGMPKERFSAEFPKEGPSILRIQQVVRGDSAAYFCASSTGHSNQPQHFGDGTRLSIL.

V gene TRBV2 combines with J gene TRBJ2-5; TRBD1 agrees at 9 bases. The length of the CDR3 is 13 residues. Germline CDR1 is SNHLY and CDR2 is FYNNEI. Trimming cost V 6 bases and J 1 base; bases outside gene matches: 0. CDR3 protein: CASRGQGQETQYF. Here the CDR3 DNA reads TGTGCCAGCAGGGGACAGGGCCAAGAGACCCAGTACTTC.

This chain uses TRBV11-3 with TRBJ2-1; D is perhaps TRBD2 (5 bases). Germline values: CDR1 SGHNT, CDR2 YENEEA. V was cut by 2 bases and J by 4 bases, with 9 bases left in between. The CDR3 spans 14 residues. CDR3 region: CASSLSAGYNEQFF. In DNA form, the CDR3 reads TGTGCCAGCAGCTTATCGGCGGGTTACAATGAGCAGTTCTTC. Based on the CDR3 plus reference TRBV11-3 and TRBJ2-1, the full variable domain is EAGVVQSPRYKIIEKKQPVAFWCNPISGHNTLYWYLQNLGQGPELLIRYENEEAVDDSQLPKDRFSAERLKGVDSTLKIQPAELGDSAVYLCASSLSAGYNEQFFGPGTRLTVL.

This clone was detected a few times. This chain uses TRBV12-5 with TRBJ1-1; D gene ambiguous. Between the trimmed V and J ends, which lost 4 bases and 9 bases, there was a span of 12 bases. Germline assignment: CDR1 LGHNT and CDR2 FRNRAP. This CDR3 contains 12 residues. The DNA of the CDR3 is TGTGCTAGTGGTTCCGTTCAGGATCAAGCTTTCTTT. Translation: CASGSVQDQAFF.

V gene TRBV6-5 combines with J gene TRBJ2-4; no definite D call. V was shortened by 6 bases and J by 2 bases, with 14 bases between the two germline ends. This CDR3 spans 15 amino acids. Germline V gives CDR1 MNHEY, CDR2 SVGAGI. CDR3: CASRPPGYSKNIQYF. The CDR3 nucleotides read TGTGCCAGCAGGCCCCCGGGTTATTCCAAAAACATTCAGTACTTC.